This T cell receptor (beta chain) appears in the sequencing data of a study of blood T cell repertoires in COVID-19. Study in general: COVID-19 samples collected from the United States, Italy and Spain covered acute and convalescent phases. From T cells, B-cell-depleted T cells, or PBMCs came the material, which was cDNA or gDNA.

Study processing details: Cell counts per sample came from amplifying reference gene primers. Assay used: immunoSEQ multiplex PCR; TCRdb lists only in-frame clones, some missing. V, J and clone size are those of that table, while D and trimming were read from the DNA. This sample has under 200,000 clones, with just over 85% found just once. The sample taken for sequencing was peripheral blood. The sequence was obtained from a middle-aged man with active or convalescent COVID-19.

In DNA form, the CDR3 reads TGTGCCAGCAGCTTGTTCGGGGACACAGATACGCAGTATTTT. This sequence encodes CASSLFGDTDTQYF. The J gene is TRBJ2-3, the V gene TRBV5-6, with D perhaps matching TRBD2 (5 bases). The V gene lost 1 base and the J gene lost 2 bases, with 8 bases spanning the gap. This CDR3 is built from 14 residues. The germline V gene has CDR1 SGHDT and CDR2 YYEEEE. Based on the CDR3 plus reference TRBV5-6 and TRBJ2-3, the full variable domain is DAGVTQSPTHLIKTRGQQVTLRCSPKSGHDTVSWYQQALGQGPQFIFQYYEEEERQRGNFPDRFSGHQFPNYSSELNVNALLLGDSALYLCASSLFGDTDTQYFGPGTRLTVL.